The 5 T cell receptor beta chains below were found in one sample sequenced in a study of T cells in Graves' hyperthyroidism and ophthalmopathy. TCR beta CDR3 region amplification was performed from RNA transcripts. In the first-round RT-PCR of the TCR CDR3, the HTBI primer set was used. TCRdb analysed the multiplex PCR reads with MiXCR anew, one entry per CDR3 protein. The data contain about 600,000 distinct CDR3 sequences, 14% of them singletons. Sequencing was done on a sample of blood. All receptors derive from a woman younger than 30 with Graves' ophthalmopathy.

The gene calls are TRBV4-2 and TRBJ2-7; TRBD1 matches 7 bases. V was pared by 1 base and J by 1 base, with 7 bases of the junction left unmatched. Germline V gene sequence: CDR1 LGHNA, CDR2 YNFKEQ. This CDR3 has 16 amino acids. The CDR3 DNA reads as TGTGCCAGCAGCCAAGGTCCGGGACAGAGTTCCTACGAGCAGTACTTC. Its protein product is CASSQGPGQSSYEQYF.

The table lists this clonotype with many counts. V usage is TRBV28 and J usage is TRBJ1-3; a weak D match, TRBD1 (5 bases). Trimming stripped 5 bases from V and 3 bases from J, with 11 bases between. Per the germline V gene, CDR1 is MDHEN and CDR2 is SYDVKM. CDR3 length: 14 residues. The CDR3 region has the DNA TGTGCCAGCAGTCCCGGGGGGTATGGAAACACCATATATTTT. As protein: CASSPGGYGNTIYF.

This clonotype was found many times. The chain is built from TRBV11-1 and TRBJ2-5; a possible D gene is TRBD1 (5 bases). Germline lookup yields CDR1 SGHAT and CDR2 FQDESV (reference sequence). Trimming left V 2 bases short and J 4 bases short, with 20 bases between. The CDR3 length is 17 residues. The CDR3 DNA is TGTGCCAGCAGCTTAAATAGTCGCAGGGTGGCAGGAGAGACCCAGTACTTC. Protein product: CASSLNSRRVAGETQYF.

This clonotype was observed a handful of times. The chain is built from TRBV7-9 and TRBJ2-5; D is perhaps TRBD1 or TRBD2 (7 bases each). Per the germline V gene, CDR1 is SEHNR and CDR2 is FQNEAQ (reference sequence). V was trimmed by 5 bases and J by 5 bases, leaving 18 bases between them. The CDR3 is 15 residues long. The CDR3 reads CASSPGRGQSETQYF. CDR3 in DNA: TGTGCCAGCAGCCCGGGGAGGGGGCAGAGTGAGACCCAGTACTTC. The full variable domain, with the rest looked up from reference TRBV7-9 and TRBJ2-5, is DTGVSQNPRHKITKRGQNVTFRCDPISEHNRLYWYRQTLGQGPEFLTYFQNEAQLEKSRLLSDRFSAERPKGSFSTLEIQRTEQGDSAMYLCASSPGRGQSETQYFGPGTRLLVL.

This clonotype was seen at least ten times. The chain joins TRBV30 to TRBJ2-3; perhaps TRBD2 as D (6 bases). V dropped 3 bases and J dropped 0 bases, with 13 bases sitting between them. CDR3 length equals 15 residues. In germline, CDR1 is GTSNPN, CDR2 SVGIG (reference sequence). The CDR3 coding sequence is TGTGCCTGGAGCCCAGTAGCGGTTAGCACAGATACGCAGTATTTT. Translated, it gives CAWSPVAVSTDTQYF.